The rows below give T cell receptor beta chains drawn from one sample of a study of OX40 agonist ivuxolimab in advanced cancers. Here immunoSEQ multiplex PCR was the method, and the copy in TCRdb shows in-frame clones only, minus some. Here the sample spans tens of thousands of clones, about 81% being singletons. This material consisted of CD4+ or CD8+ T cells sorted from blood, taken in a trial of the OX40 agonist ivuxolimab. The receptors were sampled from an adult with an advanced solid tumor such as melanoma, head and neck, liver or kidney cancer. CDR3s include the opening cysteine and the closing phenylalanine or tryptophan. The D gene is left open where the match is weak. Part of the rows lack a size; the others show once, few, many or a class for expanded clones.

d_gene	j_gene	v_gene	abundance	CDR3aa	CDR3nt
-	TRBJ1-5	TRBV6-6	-	CASSAQRNQPQHF	TGTGCCAGCAGTGCGCAGCGCAATCAGCCCCAGCATTTT
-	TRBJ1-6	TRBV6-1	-	CASITRSAGRSPLHF	TGTGCCAGCATTACAAGGTCGGCCGGGCGTTCACCCCTCCACTTT
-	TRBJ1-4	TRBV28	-	CASRQVVFDEKLFF	TGTGCCAGCAGACAGGTGGTATTCGATGAAAAACTGTTTTTT
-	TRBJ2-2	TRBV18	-	CASSPPRSVNTGELFF	TGTGCCAGCTCACCACCCAGGAGCGTTAACACCGGGGAGCTGTTTTTT
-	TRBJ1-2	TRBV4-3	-	CASSLSILGRGGNYGYTF	TGCGCCAGCAGCCTTAGCATCCTGGGCAGGGGCGGTAACTATGGCTACACCTTC
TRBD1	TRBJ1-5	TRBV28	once	CASITSGQGHQPQHF	TGTGCCAGCATTACCTCCGGACAGGGCCACCAGCCCCAGCATTTT
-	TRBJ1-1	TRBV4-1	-	CASSDRTLGQSPVNTEAFF	TGCGCCAGCAGCGATCGTACACTTGGACAGAGCCCCGTGAACACTGAAGCTTTCTTT
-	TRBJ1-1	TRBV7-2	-	CASSPQPDSEAFF	TGTGCCAGCAGCCCCCAACCGGACAGTGAAGCTTTCTTT
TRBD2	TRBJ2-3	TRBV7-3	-	CASSRTSGFTDTQYF	TGTGCCAGCAGCCGGACTAGCGGGTTCACAGATACGCAGTATTTT
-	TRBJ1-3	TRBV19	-	CASSTLGGVDPGNTIYF	TGTGCCAGTAGTACCTTAGGGGGGGTCGACCCTGGAAACACCATATATTTT
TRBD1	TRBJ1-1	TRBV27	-	CASSSPGQLRNTEAFF	TGTGCCAGCAGTTCACCGGGACAGCTTCGGAACACTGAAGCTTTCTTT
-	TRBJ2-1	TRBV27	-	CASSFNWPPLNNEQFF	TGTGCCAGCAGTTTCAATTGGCCTCCGCTTAACAATGAGCAGTTCTTC
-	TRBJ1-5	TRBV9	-	CASSAGQGDQPQHF	TGTGCCAGCAGCGCTGGTCAGGGCGATCAGCCCCAGCATTTT